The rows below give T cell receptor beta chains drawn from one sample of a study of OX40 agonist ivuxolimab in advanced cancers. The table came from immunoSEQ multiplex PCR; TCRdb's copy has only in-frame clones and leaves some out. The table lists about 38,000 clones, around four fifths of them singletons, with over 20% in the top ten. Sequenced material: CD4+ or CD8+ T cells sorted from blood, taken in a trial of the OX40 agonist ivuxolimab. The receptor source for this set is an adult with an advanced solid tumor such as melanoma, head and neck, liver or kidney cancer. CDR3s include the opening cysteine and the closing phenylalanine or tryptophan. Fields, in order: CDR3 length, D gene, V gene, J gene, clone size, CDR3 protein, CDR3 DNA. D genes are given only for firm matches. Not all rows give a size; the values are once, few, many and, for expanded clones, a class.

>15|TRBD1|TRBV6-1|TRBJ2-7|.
CASRSDRGDIYEQYF
TGTGCCAGCAGGTCAGACAGGGGCGACATCTACGAGCAGTACTTC
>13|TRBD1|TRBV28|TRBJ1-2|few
CASSFEGARGYTF
TGTGCCAGCAGTTTTGAGGGGGCGCGGGGCTACACCTTC
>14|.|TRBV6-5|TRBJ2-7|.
CASSYKWSSYEQYF
TGTGCCAGCAGTTACAAGTGGAGCTCCTACGAGCAGTACTTC
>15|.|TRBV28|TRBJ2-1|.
CASRARGRLRNEQFF
TGTGCCAGCAGGGCTCGAGGACGTTTGCGCAATGAGCAGTTCTTC
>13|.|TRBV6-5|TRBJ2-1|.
CASSYRGPGEQFF
TGTGCCAGCAGTTACCGGGGTCCCGGTGAGCAGTTCTTC
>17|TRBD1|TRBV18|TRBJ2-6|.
CASSRETGSSGANVLTF
TGTGCCAGCTCACGGGAGACAGGGAGCTCTGGGGCCAACGTCCTGACTTTC
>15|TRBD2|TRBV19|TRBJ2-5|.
CASIRTSGAQETQYF
TGTGCCAGTATTCGGACTAGCGGGGCCCAAGAGACCCAGTACTTC
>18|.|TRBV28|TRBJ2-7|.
CASTNPAGRGTGSYEQYF
TGTGCCAGCACCAACCCAGCCGGCCGAGGGACTGGGAGCTACGAGCAGTACTTC
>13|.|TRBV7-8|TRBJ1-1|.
CASRNGGSGEAFF
TGTGCCAGCCGTAATGGGGGTTCGGGTGAAGCTTTCTTT
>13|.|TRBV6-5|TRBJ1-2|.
CASSPPGDGGYTF
TGTGCCAGCAGTCCCCCAGGGGATGGTGGCTACACCTTC
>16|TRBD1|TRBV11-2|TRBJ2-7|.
CASSKGGSTGHHEQYF
TGTGCCAGCAGCAAAGGGGGCTCTACAGGGCACCACGAGCAGTACTTC
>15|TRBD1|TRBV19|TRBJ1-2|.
CASSITSWGTDGYTF
TGTGCCAGTAGTATAACGTCGTGGGGGACAGACGGCTACACCTTC
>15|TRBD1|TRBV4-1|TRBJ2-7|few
CASSKPGTGSVEQYF
TGCGCCAGCAGCAAACCCGGGACAGGGTCGGTCGAGCAGTACTTC
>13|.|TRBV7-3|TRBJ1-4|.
CASSLNRNEKLFF
TGTGCCAGCAGCTTAAACCGTAATGAAAAACTGTTTTTT
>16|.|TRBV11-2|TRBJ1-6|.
CASSLGTANPASPLHF
TGTGCCAGCAGCCTGGGAACGGCTAACCCCGCTTCACCCCTCCACTTT
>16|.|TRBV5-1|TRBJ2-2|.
CASTRDAGAKTGELFF
TGCGCCAGCACACGGGACGCGGGGGCTAAGACCGGGGAGCTGTTTTTT
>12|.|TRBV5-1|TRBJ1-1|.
CASSPGGTEAFF
TGCGCCAGCAGTCCGGGGGGTACTGAAGCTTTCTTT
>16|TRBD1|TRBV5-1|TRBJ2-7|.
CASSLAPGTGTSEQYF
TGCGCCAGCAGCTTGGCACCGGGGACAGGGACCAGCGAGCAGTACTTC
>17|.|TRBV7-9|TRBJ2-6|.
CASSLGQSSSGANVLTF
TGTGCCAGCAGCTTAGGACAGAGCTCCTCTGGGGCCAACGTCCTGACTTTC
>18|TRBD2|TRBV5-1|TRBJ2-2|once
CASSFAPLAGANTGELFF
TGCGCCAGCAGCTTCGCCCCCTTAGCGGGTGCGAACACCGGGGAGCTGTTTTTT
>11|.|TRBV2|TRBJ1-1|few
CASIFYTEAFF
TGTGCCAGCATTTTCTACACTGAAGCTTTCTTT
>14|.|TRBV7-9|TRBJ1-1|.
CASSPSGTSTEAFF
TGTGCCAGCAGCCCTAGTGGGACTTCCACTGAAGCTTTCTTT
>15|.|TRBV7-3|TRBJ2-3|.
CASATGLTPTDTQYF
TGTGCCAGTGCCACGGGACTTACACCCACAGATACGCAGTATTTT
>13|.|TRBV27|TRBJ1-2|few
CASSFRWGAGYTF
TGTGCCAGCAGTTTTCGGTGGGGCGCGGGCTACACCTTC
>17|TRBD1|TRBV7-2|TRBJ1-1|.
CASSLVGTGGYETEAFF
TGTGCCAGCAGCTTAGTCGGGACAGGGGGTTATGAGACTGAAGCTTTCTTT
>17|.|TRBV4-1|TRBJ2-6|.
CASSQEGRGTGANVLTF
TGCGCCAGCAGCCAAGAGGGTCGGGGGACTGGGGCCAACGTCCTGACTTTC
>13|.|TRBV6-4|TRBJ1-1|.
CASSDAGQRGDFF
TGTGCCAGCAGTGACGCGGGGCAAAGGGGGGACTTCTTT
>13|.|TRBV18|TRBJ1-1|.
CASSPTGNTEAFF
TGTGCCAGCTCACCAACAGGGAACACTGAAGCTTTCTTT